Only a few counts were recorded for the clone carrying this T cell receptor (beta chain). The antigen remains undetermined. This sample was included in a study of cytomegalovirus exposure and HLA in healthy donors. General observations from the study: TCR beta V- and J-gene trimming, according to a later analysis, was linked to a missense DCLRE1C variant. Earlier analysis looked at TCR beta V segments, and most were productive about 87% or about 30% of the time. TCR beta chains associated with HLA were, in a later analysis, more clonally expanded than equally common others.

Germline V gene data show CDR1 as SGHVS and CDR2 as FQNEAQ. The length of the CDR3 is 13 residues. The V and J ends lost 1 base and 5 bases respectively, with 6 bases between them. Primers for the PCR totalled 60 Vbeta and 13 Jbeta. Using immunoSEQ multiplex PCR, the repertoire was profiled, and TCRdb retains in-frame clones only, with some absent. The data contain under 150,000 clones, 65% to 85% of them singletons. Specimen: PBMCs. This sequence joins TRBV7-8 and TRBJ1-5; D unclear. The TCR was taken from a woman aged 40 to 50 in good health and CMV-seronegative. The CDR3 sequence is CASSLVGYQPQHF. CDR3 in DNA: TGTGCCAGCAGCTTAGTCGGTTATCAGCCCCAGCATTTT. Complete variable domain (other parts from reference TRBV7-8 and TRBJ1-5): GAGVSQSPRYKVAKRGQDVALRCDPISGHVSLFWYQQALGQGPEFLTYFQNEAQLDKSGLPSDRFFAERPEGSVSTLKIQRTQQEDSAVYLCASSLVGYQPQHFGDGTRLSIL.